Detailed here is one T cell receptor (beta chain). Its cognate antigen is unknown. Clones were sequenced by immunoSEQ multiplex PCR, and TCRdb holds only the in-frame ones, with some missing. The data hold about 51,000 clones, with approximately 90% observed a single time. CDR3 length equals 10 residues. In germline, CDR1 is DFQATT, CDR2 SNEGSKA (reference sequence). V was shortened by 4 bases and J by 4 bases, with 3 bases between the two germline ends. These data come from a study of T cell responses to AZD1222 COVID-19 vaccine. Study observations and caveats: Of the AZD1222 recipients, only 5 to 7 were seropositive at baseline.

The TCR originated in an adult who received the AZD1222 COVID-19 vaccine. Here the sequenced sample was peripheral blood, taken 28 days after the second AZD1222 dose. V is TRBV20-1 and J is TRBJ2-3; D uncertain. The CDR3 protein is CSAISDTQYF. DNA of the CDR3: TGCAGTGCTATTTCAGATACGCAGTATTTT.